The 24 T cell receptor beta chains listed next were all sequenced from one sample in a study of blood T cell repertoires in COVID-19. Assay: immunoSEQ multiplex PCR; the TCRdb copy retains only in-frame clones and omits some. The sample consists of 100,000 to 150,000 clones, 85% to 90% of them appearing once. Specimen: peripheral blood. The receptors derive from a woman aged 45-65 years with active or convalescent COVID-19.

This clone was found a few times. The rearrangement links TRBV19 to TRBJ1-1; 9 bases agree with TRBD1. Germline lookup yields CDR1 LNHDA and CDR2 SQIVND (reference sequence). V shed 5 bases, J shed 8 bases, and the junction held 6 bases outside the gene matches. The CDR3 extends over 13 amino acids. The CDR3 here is CASSGPGTGEAFF. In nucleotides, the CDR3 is TGTGCCAGTAGTGGCCCCGGGACAGGGGAAGCTTTCTTT. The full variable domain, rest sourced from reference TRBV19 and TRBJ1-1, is DGGITQSPKYLFRKEGQNVTLSCEQNLNHDAMYWYRQDPGQGLRLIYYSQIVNDFQKGDIAEGYSVSREKKESFPLTVTSAQKNPTAFYLCASSGPGTGEAFFGQGTRLTVV.

The CDR3 sequence: CASSQEGEGAMNTEAFF. The CDR3, as DNA: TGTGCCAGCAGCCAAGAGGGTGAGGGGGCGATGAACACTGAAGCTTTCTTT. The chain employs TRBV3-1 (or the pseudogene TRBV3-2) and TRBJ1-1; 7 bases align to TRBD1. The CDR3 covers 17 residues. V gave up 0 bases and J gave up 0 bases; unmatched junction bases: 7. Germline assignment: CDR1 LGHDT and CDR2 YNNKEL (reference sequence).

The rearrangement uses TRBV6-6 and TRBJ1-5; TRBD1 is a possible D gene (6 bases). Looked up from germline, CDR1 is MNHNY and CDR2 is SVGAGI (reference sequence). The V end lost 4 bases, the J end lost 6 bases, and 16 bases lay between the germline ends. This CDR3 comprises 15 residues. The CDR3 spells CASSFAGEGGQPQHF. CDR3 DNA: TGTGCCAGCAGTTTCGCAGGGGAAGGTGGTCAGCCCCAGCATTTT.

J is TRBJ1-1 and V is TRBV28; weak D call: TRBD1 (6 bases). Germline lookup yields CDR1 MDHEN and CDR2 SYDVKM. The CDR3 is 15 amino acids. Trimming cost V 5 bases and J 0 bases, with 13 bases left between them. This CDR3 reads CASSDRKALNTEAFF. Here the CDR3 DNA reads TGTGCCAGCAGTGACAGGAAGGCTTTGAACACTGAAGCTTTCTTT.

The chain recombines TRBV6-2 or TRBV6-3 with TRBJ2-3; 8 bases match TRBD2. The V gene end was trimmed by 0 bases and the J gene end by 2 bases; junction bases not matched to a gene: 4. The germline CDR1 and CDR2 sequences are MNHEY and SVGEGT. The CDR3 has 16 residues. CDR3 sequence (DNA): TGTGCCAGCAGTTACTCCCAAGCGGGAGCCACAGATACGCAGTATTTT. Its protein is CASSYSQAGATDTQYF.

This CDR3 is CASQFRADTQYF. CDR3 nucleotide sequence: TGTGCCAGCCAATTCCGAGCAGATACGCAGTATTTT. The rearrangement links TRBV5-5 to TRBJ2-3; D is unresolved. Looked up from germline, CDR1 is SGHKS and CDR2 is YYEKEE (reference sequence). V was clipped by 7 bases and J by 4 bases, with 10 bases between them. CDR3 length: 12 amino acids.

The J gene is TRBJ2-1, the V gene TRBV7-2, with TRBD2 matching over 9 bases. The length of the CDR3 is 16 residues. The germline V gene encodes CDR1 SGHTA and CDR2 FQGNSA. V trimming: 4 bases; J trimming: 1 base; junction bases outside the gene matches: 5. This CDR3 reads CASSSYGLASYNEQFF. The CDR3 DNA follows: TGTGCCAGCAGCTCCTACGGACTAGCGTCCTACAATGAGCAGTTCTTC. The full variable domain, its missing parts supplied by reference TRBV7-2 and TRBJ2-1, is GAGVSQSPSNKVTEKGKDVELRCDPISGHTALYWYRQSLGQGLEFLIYFQGNSAPDKSGLPSDRFSAERTGGSVSTLTIQRTQQEDSAVYLCASSSYGLASYNEQFFGPGTRLTVL.

DNA of the CDR3: TGTGCCAGCAGTCATGAATGGGGGCAGGGAGCTTTCTTT. Residues: CASSHEWGQGAFF. The J gene is TRBJ1-1, the V gene TRBV12-3 or TRBV12-4; a possible D gene is TRBD1 (6 bases). The CDR3 runs 13 residues. V lost 5 bases and J 10 bases, leaving 17 bases between the germline ends.

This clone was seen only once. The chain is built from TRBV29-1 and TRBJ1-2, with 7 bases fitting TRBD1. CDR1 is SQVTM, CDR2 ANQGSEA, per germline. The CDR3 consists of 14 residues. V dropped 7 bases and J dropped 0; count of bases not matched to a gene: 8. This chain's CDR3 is CSARSGTANYGYTF. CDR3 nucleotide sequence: TGCAGCGCTCGTTCTGGGACAGCTAACTATGGCTACACCTTC. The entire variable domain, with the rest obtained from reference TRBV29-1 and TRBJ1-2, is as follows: SAVISQKPSRDICQRGTSLTIQCQVDSQVTMMFWYRQQPGQSLTLIATANQGSEATYESGFVIDKFPISRPNLTFSTLTVSNMSPEDSSIYLCSARSGTANYGYTFGSGTRLTVV.

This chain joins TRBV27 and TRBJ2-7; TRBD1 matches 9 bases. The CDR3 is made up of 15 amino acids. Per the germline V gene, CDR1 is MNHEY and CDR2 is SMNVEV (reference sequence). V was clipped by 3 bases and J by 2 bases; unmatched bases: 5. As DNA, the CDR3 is TGTGCCAGCAGTTTTATCGGGGACAGGGCCTACGAGCAGTACTTC. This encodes CASSFIGDRAYEQYF.

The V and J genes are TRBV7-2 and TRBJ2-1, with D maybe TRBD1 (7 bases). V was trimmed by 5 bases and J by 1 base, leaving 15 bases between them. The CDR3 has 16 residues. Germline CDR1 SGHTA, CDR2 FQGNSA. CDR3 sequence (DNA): TGTGCCAGCAGCGTAGGCGGGACAGCTTCCTACAATGAGCAGTTCTTC. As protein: CASSVGGTASYNEQFF.

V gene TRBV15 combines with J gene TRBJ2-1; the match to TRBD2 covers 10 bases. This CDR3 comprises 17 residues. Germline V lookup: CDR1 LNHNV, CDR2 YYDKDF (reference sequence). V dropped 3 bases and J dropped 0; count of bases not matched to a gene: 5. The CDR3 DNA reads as TGTGCCACCAGCAGGAAACTAGCGGGATACTCCTACAATGAGCAGTTCTTC. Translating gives CATSRKLAGYSYNEQFF.

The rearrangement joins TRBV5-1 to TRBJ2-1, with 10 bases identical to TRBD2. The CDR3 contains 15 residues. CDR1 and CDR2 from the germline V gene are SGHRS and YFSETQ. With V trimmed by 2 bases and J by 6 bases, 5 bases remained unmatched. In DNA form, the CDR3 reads TGCGCCAGCAGCTTAACCGGGACTAGCGTCAATGAGCAGTTCTTC. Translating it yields CASSLTGTSVNEQFF.

Here the CDR3 DNA reads TGTGCCAGCAGTAGGGACAGTAACACTGAAGCTTTCTTT. As protein: CASSRDSNTEAFF. V gene TRBV2 combines with J gene TRBJ1-1; TRBD1 matches at 7 bases. The CDR3 runs to 13 residues. In germline, CDR1 is SNHLY, CDR2 FYNNEI. Germline trimming cut 5 bases from V and 2 bases from J; bases unmatched to any gene: 2.

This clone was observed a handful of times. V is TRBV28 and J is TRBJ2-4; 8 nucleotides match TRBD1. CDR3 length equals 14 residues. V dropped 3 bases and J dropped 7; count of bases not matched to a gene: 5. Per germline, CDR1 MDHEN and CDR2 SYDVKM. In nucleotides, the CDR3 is TGTGCCAGCAGTTTGGGACAGGAGGCGAACATTCAGTACTTC. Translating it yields CASSLGQEANIQYF.

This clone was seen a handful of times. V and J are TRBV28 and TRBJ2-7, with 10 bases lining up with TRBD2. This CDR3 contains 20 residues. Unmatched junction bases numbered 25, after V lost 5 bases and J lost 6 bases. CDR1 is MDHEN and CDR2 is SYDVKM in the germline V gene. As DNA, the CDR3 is TGTGCCAGCAGTCAGCCTAAACTAGCGGGATTACTTGTCCCCACTACCGAGCAGTACTTC. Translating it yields CASSQPKLAGLLVPTTEQYF.

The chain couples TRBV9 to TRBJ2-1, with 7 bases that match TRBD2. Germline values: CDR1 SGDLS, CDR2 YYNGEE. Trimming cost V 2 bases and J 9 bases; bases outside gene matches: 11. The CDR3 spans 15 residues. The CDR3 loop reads CASSVGGRAGGEQFF. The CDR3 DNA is TGTGCCAGCAGCGTCGGAGGGAGGGCCGGAGGTGAGCAGTTCTTC.

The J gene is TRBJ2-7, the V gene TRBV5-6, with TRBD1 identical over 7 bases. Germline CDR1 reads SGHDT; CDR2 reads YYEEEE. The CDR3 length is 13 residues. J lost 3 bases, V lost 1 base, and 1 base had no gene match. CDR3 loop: CASSLRQGYEQYF. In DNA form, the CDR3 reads TGTGCCAGCAGCTTGAGACAGGGCTACGAGCAGTACTTC.

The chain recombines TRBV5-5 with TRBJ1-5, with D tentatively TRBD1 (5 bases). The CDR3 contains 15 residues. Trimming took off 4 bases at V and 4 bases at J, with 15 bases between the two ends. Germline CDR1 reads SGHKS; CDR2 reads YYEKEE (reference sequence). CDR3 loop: CASSLESGINQPQHF. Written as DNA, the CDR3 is TGTGCCAGCAGCCTCGAGTCAGGGATTAATCAGCCCCAGCATTTT. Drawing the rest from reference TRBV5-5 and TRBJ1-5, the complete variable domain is DAGVTQSPTHLIKTRGQQVTLRCSPISGHKSVSWYQQVLGQGPQFIFQYYEKEERGRGNFPDRFSARQFPNYSSELNVNALLLGDSALYLCASSLESGINQPQHFGDGTRLSIL.

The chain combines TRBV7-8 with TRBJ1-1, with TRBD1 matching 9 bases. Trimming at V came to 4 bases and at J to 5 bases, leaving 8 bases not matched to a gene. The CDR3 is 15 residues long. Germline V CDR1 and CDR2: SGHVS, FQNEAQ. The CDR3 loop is CASSSTTGGWTEAFF. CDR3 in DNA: TGTGCCAGCAGCTCTACTACAGGGGGCTGGACTGAAGCTTTCTTT.

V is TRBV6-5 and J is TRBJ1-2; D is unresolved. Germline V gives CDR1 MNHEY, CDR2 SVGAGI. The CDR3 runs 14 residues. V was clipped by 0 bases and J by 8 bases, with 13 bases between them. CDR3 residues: CASSYSNAGWGYTF. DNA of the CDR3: TGTGCCAGCAGTTACTCGAATGCAGGATGGGGCTACACCTTC.

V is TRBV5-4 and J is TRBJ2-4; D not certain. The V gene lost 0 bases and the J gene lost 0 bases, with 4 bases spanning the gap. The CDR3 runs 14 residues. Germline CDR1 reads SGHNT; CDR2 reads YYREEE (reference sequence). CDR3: CASSLAVAKNIQYF. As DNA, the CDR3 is TGTGCCAGCAGCTTGGCGGTAGCCAAAAACATTCAGTACTTC. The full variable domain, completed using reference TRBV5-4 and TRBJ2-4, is ETGVTQSPTHLIKTRGQQVTLRCSSQSGHNTVSWYQQALGQGPQFIFQYYREEENGRGNFPPRFSGLQFPNYSSELNVNALELDDSALYLCASSLAVAKNIQYFGAGTRLSVL.

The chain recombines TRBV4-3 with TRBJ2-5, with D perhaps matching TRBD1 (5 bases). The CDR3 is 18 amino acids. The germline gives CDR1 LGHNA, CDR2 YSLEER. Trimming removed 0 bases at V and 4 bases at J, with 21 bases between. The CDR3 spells CASSQEDPRAGGRETQYF. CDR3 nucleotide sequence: TGCGCCAGCAGCCAAGAGGACCCCAGGGCTGGTGGAAGAGAGACCCAGTACTTC.

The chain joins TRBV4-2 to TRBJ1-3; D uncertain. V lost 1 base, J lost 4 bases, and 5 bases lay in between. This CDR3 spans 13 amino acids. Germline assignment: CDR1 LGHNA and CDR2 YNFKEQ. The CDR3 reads CASSQVRGNTIYF. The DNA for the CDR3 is TGTGCCAGCAGCCAAGTGCGGGGAAACACCATATATTTT.